One and the same sample provided the 21 T cell receptor beta chains below, sequenced in a study of blood T cell repertoires in COVID-19. Assay used: immunoSEQ multiplex PCR; TCRdb lists only in-frame clones, some missing. The sample includes over 400,000 clones, 85% to 90% of them seen just once. Source material: peripheral blood. These TCRs come from a woman in her 50s with COVID-19, enrolled during active disease.

The chain couples TRBV3-1 (or the pseudogene TRBV3-2) to TRBJ2-7; D unresolved. The V end lost 0 bases, the J end lost 4 bases, and 13 bases lay between the germline ends. CDR3 length: 15 residues. Germline-derived CDR1 and CDR2 are LGHDT and YNNKEL (reference sequence). The CDR3 DNA sequence: TGTGCCAGCAGCCAAGATCACCGCTTCGGGTACGAGCAGTACTTC. It is translated as CASSQDHRFGYEQYF.

This rearrangement joins TRBV14 to TRBJ2-7; D is ambiguous. The germline V and J ends were trimmed by 4 bases and 3 bases, with 7 bases remaining between them. Germline V CDR1 and CDR2: SGHDN, FVKESK. The length of the CDR3 is 12 residues. CDR3 nucleotide sequence: TGTGCCAGCAGCCGAGTTTTCTACGAGCAGTACTTC. Protein sequence: CASSRVFYEQYF.

This chain uses TRBV18 with TRBJ1-5; D possibly corresponds to TRBD1 (6 bases). The CDR3 is made up of 15 amino acids. The germline V gene has CDR1 KGHSH and CDR2 LQKENI. Deletions cut 6 bases from V and 5 bases from J, with 17 bases between. The CDR3 loop is CASSPAGVGDQPQHF. The CDR3 bases are TGTGCCAGCTCCCCAGCAGGGGTAGGGGATCAGCCCCAGCATTTT.

This clone was recorded once. CDR3 coding DNA: TGCGCCAGCAGTGATTTAGACGGGAACTACAATGAGCAGTTCTTC. Translated, it gives CASSDLDGNYNEQFF. The V and J genes are TRBV10-1 and TRBJ2-1; a weak D match, TRBD2 (5 bases). Trimming cost V 3 bases and J 3 bases, with 12 bases left between them. The germline gives CDR1 WNHNN, CDR2 SYGVQD (reference sequence). The CDR3 loop spans 15 amino acids.

DNA of the CDR3: TGCGCCAGCAGCTTGGTGGGGCGGGGGGGCACAGATACGCAGTATTTT. Protein: CASSLVGRGGTDTQYF. V gene TRBV5-1 combines with J gene TRBJ2-3, with 8 bases aligning to TRBD2. The CDR3 loop spans 16 amino acids. V dropped 0 bases and J dropped 1; count of bases not matched to a gene: 4. CDR1 and CDR2 from the germline V gene are SGHRS and YFSETQ.

The rearrangement joins TRBV3-1 (or the pseudogene TRBV3-2) to TRBJ1-1, with D unresolved. The V gene lost 1 base and the J gene lost 5 bases, with 5 bases spanning the gap. Germline V gene sequence: CDR1 LGHDT, CDR2 YNNKEL (reference sequence). The CDR3 is 12 residues long. This CDR3 is CASSQVPTEAFF. In DNA form, the CDR3 reads TGTGCCAGCAGCCAAGTTCCGACTGAAGCTTTCTTT.

The chain uses TRBV11-2 and TRBJ1-1; D unresolved. The CDR3 loop spans 11 amino acids. Trimming pared 4 bases from V and 3 bases from J, leaving 3 bases between. In germline, CDR1 is SGHAT, CDR2 FQNNGV. CDR3 residues: CASSYYTEAFF. The CDR3 coding sequence is TGTGCCAGCAGCTACTACACTGAAGCTTTCTTT.

This chain uses TRBV7-3 with TRBJ2-1; 8 bases are shared with TRBD1. The CDR3 has 15 amino acids. V gave up 2 bases and J gave up 8 bases; unmatched junction bases: 8. CDR1 is SGHTA and CDR2 is FQGTGA in the germline V gene. The CDR3 reads CASSLAGGSADEQFF. The CDR3 DNA follows: TGTGCCAGCAGCTTAGCAGGGGGCTCCGCCGATGAGCAGTTCTTC.

This clone was recorded a few times. This chain links TRBV7-9 with TRBJ2-5; no reliable D call. Germline CDR1 and CDR2: SEHNR and FQNEAQ (reference sequence). The CDR3 runs to 12 residues. The V end lost 5 bases, the J end lost 4 bases, and 8 bases lay between the germline ends. The CDR3 region has the DNA TGTGCCAGCAGCCCTCTACGAGAGACCCAGTACTTC. As protein: CASSPLRETQYF. The variable domain in full, completed from reference TRBV7-9 and TRBJ2-5, reads DTGVSQNPRHKITKRGQNVTFRCDPISEHNRLYWYRQTLGQGPEFLTYFQNEAQLEKSRLLSDRFSAERPKGSFSTLEIQRTEQGDSAMYLCASSPLRETQYFGPGTRLLVL.

The genes are TRBV10-3 and TRBJ2-1; weak D call: TRBD2 (6 bases). V lost 0 bases and J 2 bases, leaving 17 bases between the germline ends. The germline V gene encodes CDR1 ENHRY and CDR2 SYGVKD. The CDR3 has 18 amino acids. The DNA for the CDR3 is TGTGCCATCAGTGAGTCGATTCTCGCGGGGAGGACCTACAATGAGCAGTTCTTC. Translating it yields CAISESILAGRTYNEQFF.

This clone has more than one count but fewer than ten. This rearrangement joins TRBV19 to TRBJ2-4; perhaps TRBD1 as D (6 bases). Trimming cost V 0 bases and J 7 bases, with 22 bases left between them. Germline V lookup: CDR1 LNHDA, CDR2 SQIVND (reference sequence). The CDR3 is 18 residues long. The CDR3 bases are TGTGCCAGTAGTATAGATCAAATGGGCGCTCTTCAGGGGAACATTCAGTACTTC. Translation: CASSIDQMGALQGNIQYF.

The J gene is TRBJ1-2, the V gene TRBV18; D gene ambiguous. Trimming stripped 6 bases from V and 0 bases from J, with 8 bases between. The CDR3 is made up of 13 amino acids. Germline V gene sequence: CDR1 KGHSH, CDR2 LQKENI. Here the CDR3 reads CASSLGPNYGYTF. The CDR3 coding sequence is TGTGCCAGCTCCCTAGGCCCTAACTATGGCTACACCTTC.

The rearrangement joins TRBV19 to TRBJ2-1; 9 bases map to TRBD2. The CDR3 loop spans 17 amino acids. Germline V gene data show CDR1 as LNHDA and CDR2 as SQIVND (reference sequence). The V segment lost 11 bases and the J segment 0 bases; nucleotides outside the gene matches: 14. CDR3 sequence (DNA): TGTGCCTCTCAAGGGCGGGGGGGCCCACTCTCCTACAATGAGCAGTTCTTC. It codes for CASQGRGGPLSYNEQFF.

This clone was picked up one time. The chain joins TRBV4-1 to TRBJ1-5; the D is unclear. V was shortened by 1 base and J by 5 bases, with 12 bases between the two germline ends. CDR1 and CDR2 (germline): MGHRA, YSYEKL. This CDR3 spans 15 amino acids. CDR3 coding DNA: TGCGCCAGCAGCCAAGCATGGGCCCAACATCAGCCCCAGCATTTT. It translates to CASSQAWAQHQPQHF.

The chain joins TRBV5-4 to TRBJ2-6, with unresolved D. The germline CDR1 and CDR2 sequences are SGHNT and YYREEE (reference sequence). Trimming shortened V by 5 bases and J by 0 bases, and 3 bases separated the two germline ends. The CDR3 has 13 residues. The DNA for the CDR3 is TGTGCCAGCAGTTACTCTGGGGCCAACGTCCTGACTTTC. Amino acid sequence: CASSYSGANVLTF.

The rearrangement uses TRBV6-5 and TRBJ1-2; the D gene is possibly TRBD1 (5 bases). Germline-derived CDR1 and CDR2 are MNHEY and SVGAGI. The V gene lost 6 bases and the J gene lost 2 bases, with 13 bases spanning the gap. The CDR3 consists of 14 residues. CDR3 nucleotides: TGTGCCAGCAGCCCCGGGGAGGGGAACTATGGCTACACCTTC. Residues: CASSPGEGNYGYTF.

The chain couples TRBV3-1 (or the pseudogene TRBV3-2) to TRBJ1-6; TRBD1 agrees at 7 bases. Losses at the gene ends were 5 bases for V and 3 bases for J; bases not matched to a gene: 7. The CDR3 contains 16 residues. Germline V gives CDR1 LGHDT, CDR2 YNNKEL (reference sequence). CDR3 region: CASSDTGDSYNSPLHF. CDR3 nucleotides: TGTGCCAGCAGCGATACCGGGGACAGCTATAATTCACCCCTCCACTTT.

This chain uses TRBV6-4 with TRBJ2-2; D is uncertain. The V gene's germline CDR1 is MRHNA and CDR2 SNTAGT. The CDR3 covers 16 residues. Trimming took off 0 bases at V and 4 bases at J, with 12 bases between the two ends. The DNA for the CDR3 is TGTGCCAGCAGTGACTCGGGCAGTCCGGTCACCGGGGAGCTGTTTTTT. Translating gives CASSDSGSPVTGELFF.

The CDR3: CASSPGQGNRLGYTF. The CDR3 bases are TGCGCCAGCAGCCCCGGACAGGGAAATAGGTTAGGCTACACCTTC. The gene calls are TRBV5-1 and TRBJ1-2, with TRBD1 matching 8 bases. Trimming at V came to 4 bases and at J to 8 bases, leaving 13 bases not matched to a gene. The CDR3 runs 15 residues. Germline V gene data show CDR1 as SGHRS and CDR2 as YFSETQ.

The chain couples TRBV7-3 to TRBJ2-1; possible D gene TRBD2, 6 bases. Trimming shortened V by 1 base and J by 12 bases, and 10 bases separated the two germline ends. The CDR3 has 12 amino acids. Germline CDR1 and CDR2: SGHTA and FQGTGA. The CDR3 is CASSLRGERQFF. As DNA, the CDR3 is TGTGCCAGCAGCTTAAGGGGGGAACGGCAGTTCTTC.

V is TRBV9 and J is TRBJ2-1, with 8 bases that match TRBD2. The CDR3 loop spans 15 amino acids. J was trimmed by 7 bases and V by 0 bases; bases with no gene match: 6. CDR1 is SGDLS and CDR2 is YYNGEE in the germline V gene. The CDR3: CASSVGRGAGNEQFF. CDR3 DNA: TGTGCCAGCAGCGTAGGGCGGGGGGCCGGAAATGAGCAGTTCTTC.